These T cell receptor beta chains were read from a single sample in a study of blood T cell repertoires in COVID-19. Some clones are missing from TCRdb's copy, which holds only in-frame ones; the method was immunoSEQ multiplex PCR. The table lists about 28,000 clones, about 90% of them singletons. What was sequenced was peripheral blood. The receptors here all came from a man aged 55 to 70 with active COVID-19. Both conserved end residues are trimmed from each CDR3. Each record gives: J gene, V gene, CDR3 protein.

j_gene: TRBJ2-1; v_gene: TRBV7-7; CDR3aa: ASSQSPRGSSYNEQF
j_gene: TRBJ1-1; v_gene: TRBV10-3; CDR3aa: AIRDRDGTNTEAF
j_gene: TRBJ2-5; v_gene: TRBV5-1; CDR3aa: ASSLANAGGQETQY
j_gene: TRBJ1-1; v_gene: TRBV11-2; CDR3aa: ASSLGQNTEAF
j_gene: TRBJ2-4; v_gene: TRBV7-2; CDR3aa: ASSRAAEGGNIQY
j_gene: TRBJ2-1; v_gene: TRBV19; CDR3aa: ASTRPGLAVDEQF
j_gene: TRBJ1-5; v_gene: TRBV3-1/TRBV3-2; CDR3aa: ASSVGSSNQPQH
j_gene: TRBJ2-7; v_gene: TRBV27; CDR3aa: ASSKSGTGGSYEQY
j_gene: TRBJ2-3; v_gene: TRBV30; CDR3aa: AWSPGTLRTDTQY
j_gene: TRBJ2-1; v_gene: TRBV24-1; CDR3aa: ATSDPLENEQF
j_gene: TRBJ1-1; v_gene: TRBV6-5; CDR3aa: ASSSPGLGNTEAF
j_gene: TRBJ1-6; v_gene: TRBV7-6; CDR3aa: ASRKRQDHPWGGPLH
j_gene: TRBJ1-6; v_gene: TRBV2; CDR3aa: ASSPRFYNSPLH
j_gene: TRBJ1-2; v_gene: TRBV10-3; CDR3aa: AISAGQGLPHFNLHYGYT
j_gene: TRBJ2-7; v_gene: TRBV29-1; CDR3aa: SVANTQGYEQY
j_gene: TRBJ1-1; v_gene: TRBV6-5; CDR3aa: ASSYRNGRGAF
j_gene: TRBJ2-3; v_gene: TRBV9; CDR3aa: ASSFGQGTPDTQY
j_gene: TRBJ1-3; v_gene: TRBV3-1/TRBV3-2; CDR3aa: ASSQVRGNTIY
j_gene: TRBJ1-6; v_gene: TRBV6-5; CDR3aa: AIKRGQDNNSPLH
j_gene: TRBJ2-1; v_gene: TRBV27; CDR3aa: ASSLSRAVDSYNEQF
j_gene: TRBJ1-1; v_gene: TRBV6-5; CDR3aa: ASSRRTGNTEAF
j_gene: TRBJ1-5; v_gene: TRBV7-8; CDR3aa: ASSLAFLRAQPQH
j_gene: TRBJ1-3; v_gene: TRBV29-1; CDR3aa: SATTGDHGNTIY
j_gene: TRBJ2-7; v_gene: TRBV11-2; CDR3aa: ATKGPGGYEQY
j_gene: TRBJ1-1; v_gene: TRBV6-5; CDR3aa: ASTEGQGWTEAF
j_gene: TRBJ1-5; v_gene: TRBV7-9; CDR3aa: ASSPVGRGNQPQH
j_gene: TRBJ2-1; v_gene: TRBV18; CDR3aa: ASSPPTSGYGDEQF